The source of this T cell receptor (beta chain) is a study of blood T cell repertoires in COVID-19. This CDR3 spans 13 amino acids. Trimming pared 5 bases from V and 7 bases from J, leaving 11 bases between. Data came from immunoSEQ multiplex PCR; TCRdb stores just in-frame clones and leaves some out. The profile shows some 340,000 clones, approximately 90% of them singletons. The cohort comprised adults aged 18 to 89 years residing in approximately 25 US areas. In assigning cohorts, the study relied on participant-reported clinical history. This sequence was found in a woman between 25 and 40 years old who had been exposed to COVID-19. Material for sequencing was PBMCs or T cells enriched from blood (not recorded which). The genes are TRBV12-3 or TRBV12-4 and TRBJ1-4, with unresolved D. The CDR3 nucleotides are TGTGCCAGCAGTGGGAGGGCAGTTGAAAAACTGTTTTTT. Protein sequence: CASSGRAVEKLFF.